This T cell receptor (beta chain) originates from a study of blood T cell repertoires in COVID-19. CDR3 length equals 17 residues. V was clipped by 1 base and J by 5 bases; unmatched bases: 4. CDR1 is MDHEN, CDR2 SYDVKM, per germline. Per the original data handling: It was from reference gene primer amplification that nucleated cell counts were estimated. Profiling relied on immunoSEQ multiplex PCR, and the TCRdb table lists in-frame clones only, not all of them. V and J calls and clone size are as listed in that table; D and trimming were resolved from the DNA. The table shows hundreds of thousands of clones, with around 87% occurring only once. Seattle enrolled patients during active infection and tracked them longitudinally.

The V call is TRBV28, the J call TRBJ2-1; 14 bases fit TRBD2. The sequence derives from an older woman with COVID-19, enrolled during active disease. Sequencing was done on a sample of peripheral blood. The CDR3 is CASSLLPGLAGDNEQFF. The CDR3 bases are TGTGCCAGCAGTTTATTACCGGGACTAGCGGGGGACAATGAGCAGTTCTTC.